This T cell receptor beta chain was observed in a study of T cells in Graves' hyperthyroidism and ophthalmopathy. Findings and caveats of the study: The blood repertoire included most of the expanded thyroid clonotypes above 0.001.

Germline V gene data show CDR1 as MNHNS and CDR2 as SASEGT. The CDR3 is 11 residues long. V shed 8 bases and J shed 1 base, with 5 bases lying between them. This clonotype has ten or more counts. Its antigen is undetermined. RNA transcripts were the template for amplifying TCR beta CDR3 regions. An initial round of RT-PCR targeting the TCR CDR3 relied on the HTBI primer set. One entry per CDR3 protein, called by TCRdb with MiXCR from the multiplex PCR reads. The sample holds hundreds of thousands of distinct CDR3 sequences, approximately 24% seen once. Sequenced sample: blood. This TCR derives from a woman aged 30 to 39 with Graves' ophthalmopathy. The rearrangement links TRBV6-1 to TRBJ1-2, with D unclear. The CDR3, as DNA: TGTGCCAGCGCCATTAACTATGGCTACACCTTC. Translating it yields CASAINYGYTF.